Listed below are T cell receptor beta chains from one sample, sequenced in a study of blood T cell repertoires in COVID-19. Libraries were prepared by immunoSEQ multiplex PCR; TCRdb keeps only in-frame clonotypes and omits some of them. The sample records 250,000 to 350,000 clones, around 89% being singletons. The sequenced material came from peripheral blood. These receptors were obtained from a man between 18 and 29 years old who had recovered from COVID-19. Each CDR3 is given with its conserved first and last residue. D genes are given only for firm matches. Where a row states a size, it is once, few, many or the class of an expanded clone; other rows omit it.

D gene	J gene	clone size	V gene	CDR3 protein	CDR3 DNA
TRBD1	TRBJ1-6	NA	TRBV19	CASSVRQGGSNSPLHF	TGTGCCAGTAGTGTACGACAGGGGGGTTCGAATTCACCCCTCCACTTT
TRBD2	TRBJ2-1	NA	TRBV13	CASSTGLAANNEQFF	TGTGCCAGCAGCACCGGACTAGCGGCCAACAATGAGCAGTTCTTC
TRBD1	TRBJ1-2	NA	TRBV5-4	CASSFIGQGRGYGYTF	TGTGCCAGCAGCTTTATCGGACAGGGAAGAGGGTATGGCTACACCTTC
TRBD2	TRBJ2-7	NA	TRBV10-1	CASSDRKLAVRYEQYF	TGCGCCAGCAGTGATCGGAAACTAGCGGTCCGCTACGAGCAGTACTTC
TRBD2	TRBJ2-1	NA	TRBV19	CATWAGGPNEQFF	TGTGCCACTTGGGCGGGAGGGCCCAATGAGCAGTTCTTC
TRBD1	TRBJ1-2	NA	TRBV2	CASREEDPGGQTF	TGTGCCAGCCGGGAAGAAGATCCAGGGGGCCAGACCTTC
TRBD2	TRBJ2-5	once	TRBV7-7	CASSLGLAGGQETQYF	TGTGCTAGCAGCTTAGGACTAGCGGGGGGCCAAGAGACCCAGTACTTC
NA	TRBJ2-2	NA	TRBV18	CASSLGTSFGELFF	TGTGCCAGCTCACTCGGGACATCTTTCGGGGAGCTGTTTTTT
NA	TRBJ1-1	NA	TRBV10-3	CAISEPKWRAFF	TGTGCCATCAGTGAACCCAAATGGAGGGCTTTCTTT
NA	TRBJ1-4	once	TRBV6-2/TRBV6-3	CASSNGNTNEKLFF	TGTGCCAGCAGTAACGGGAACACTAATGAAAAACTGTTTTTT
NA	TRBJ1-1	NA	TRBV27	CASSSPGTRNTEAFF	TGTGCCAGCAGTTCCCCAGGGACTCGAAACACTGAAGCTTTCTTT
TRBD1	TRBJ1-2	NA	TRBV12-3/TRBV12-4	CASRITGGYGYTF	TGTGCCAGCAGGATCACAGGGGGCTATGGCTACACCTTC
TRBD1	TRBJ2-2	once	TRBV6-1	CASSEFWDRETNTGELFF	TGTGCCAGCAGTGAGTTCTGGGACAGAGAGACGAACACCGGGGAGCTGTTTTTT
TRBD2	TRBJ2-7	NA	TRBV27	CASSLAVAGGRTYEQYF	TGTGCCAGCAGCCTGGCGGTAGCGGGGGGGCGGACCTACGAGCAGTACTTC
TRBD1	TRBJ2-3	NA	TRBV9	CASSPRATGAPWGQYF	TGTGCCAGCAGCCCCCGGGCGACAGGGGCCCCATGGGGGCAGTATTTT
TRBD1	TRBJ1-4	NA	TRBV30	CAWERQGEKLFF	TGTGCCTGGGAAAGACAGGGTGAAAAACTGTTTTTT
NA	TRBJ1-1	NA	TRBV12-3/TRBV12-4	CASRSTGNTEAFF	TGTGCCAGCAGGTCGACAGGGAACACTGAAGCTTTCTTT
TRBD2	TRBJ2-3	NA	TRBV15	CATSGSGRVDTQYF	TGTGCCACCAGCGGTAGCGGGAGGGTAGATACGCAGTATTTT
NA	TRBJ2-1	NA	TRBV4-3	CASSVGGTATYNEQFF	TGCGCCAGCAGTGTAGGAGGGACAGCAACCTACAATGAGCAGTTCTTC
TRBD1	TRBJ2-2	NA	TRBV4-1	CASSQGDRNTGELFF	TGCGCCAGCAGCCAAGGGGACAGGAACACCGGGGAGCTGTTTTTT
NA	TRBJ2-3	NA	TRBV7-8	CASSLSGSHPTQYF	TGTGCCAGCAGCTTATCGGGGTCCCATCCCACGCAGTATTTT
TRBD1	TRBJ1-2	NA	TRBV19	CASSTGTGSRGYGYTF	TGTGCCAGTAGTACCGGGACAGGCTCTAGAGGCTATGGCTACACCTTC
NA	TRBJ1-2	NA	TRBV15	CATSGLGGYTF	TGTGCCACCAGCGGACTTGGGGGCTACACCTTC
TRBD1	TRBJ1-1	NA	TRBV19	CASSLGQATEAFF	TGTGCCAGTAGTCTTGGACAGGCCACTGAAGCTTTCTTT
NA	TRBJ1-1	NA	TRBV10-3	CAITRGADLNTEAFF	TGTGCCATCACCCGCGGGGCCGACCTGAACACTGAAGCTTTCTTT
TRBD1	TRBJ2-5	NA	TRBV4-2	CASSPHDRGSQETQYF	TGTGCCAGCAGCCCGCACGACAGGGGATCCCAAGAGACCCAGTACTTC
TRBD1	TRBJ1-2	NA	TRBV14	CASSQEDRADYGYTF	TGTGCCAGCAGCCAAGAGGACAGGGCGGACTATGGCTACACCTTC
NA	TRBJ1-2	NA	TRBV27	CASSLDSGNGYGYTF	TGTGCCAGCAGTTTAGATTCAGGGAATGGGTATGGCTACACCTTC
NA	TRBJ2-1	NA	TRBV21-1	CASSKPLPAGGPRSYNEQFF	TGTGCCAGCAGCAAACCTCTCCCAGCGGGGGGGCCTAGGTCCTACAATGAGCAGTTCTTC
NA	TRBJ1-5	NA	TRBV3-1/TRBV3-2	CASSQDRNQPQHF	TGTGCCAGCAGCCAAGACCGGAATCAGCCCCAGCATTTT
NA	TRBJ2-2	NA	TRBV7-3	CASSFAGLGGELFF	TGTGCCAGCAGCTTTGCGGGGCTGGGCGGGGAGCTGTTTTTT
TRBD1	TRBJ1-1	once	TRBV7-3	CASSMGQDEVAFF	TGTGCCAGCAGCATGGGACAGGATGAGGTAGCTTTCTTT
NA	TRBJ2-3	NA	TRBV10-1	CASIIRLDPCTDTQYF	TGCGCCAGCATTATCCGACTAGACCCTTGCACAGATACGCAGTATTTT
TRBD1	TRBJ1-2	NA	TRBV27	CASSLDRGSNYGYTF	TGTGCCAGCAGTCTCGACAGGGGATCTAACTATGGCTACACCTTC
TRBD1	TRBJ1-1	few	TRBV7-3	CASSPTGQAEGWATEAFF	TGTGCCAGCAGCCCAACGGGACAGGCCGAGGGCTGGGCCACTGAAGCTTTCTTT
TRBD1	TRBJ1-1	NA	TRBV6-5	CASRDRAMENTEAFF	TGTGCCAGCAGGGACAGGGCAATGGAGAACACTGAAGCTTTCTTT
NA	TRBJ2-5	NA	TRBV11-3	CASSLGAAQETQYF	TGTGCCAGCAGCTTAGGGGCAGCTCAAGAGACCCAGTACTTC
NA	TRBJ1-2	NA	TRBV9	CASSDTGFSNGYTF	TGTGCCAGCAGTGATACAGGGTTCTCCAATGGCTACACCTTC
NA	TRBJ2-3	NA	TRBV2	CASSLRSTDTQYF	TGTGCCAGCAGTTTGCGGAGCACAGATACGCAGTATTTT
TRBD2	TRBJ2-2	NA	TRBV9	CASSVEGGGRTGELFF	TGTGCCAGCAGCGTAGAGGGCGGGGGTCGCACCGGGGAGCTGTTTTTT
NA	TRBJ2-5	NA	TRBV7-2	CASSLRDRQETQYF	TGTGCCAGCAGCTTGAGGGATCGCCAAGAGACCCAGTACTTC
NA	TRBJ2-5	NA	TRBV29-1	CSVDTGGETQYF	TGCAGCGTTGACACAGGAGGGGAGACCCAGTACTTC
NA	TRBJ1-2	once	TRBV2	CASSEKRGFTYGYTF	TGTGCCAGCAGTGAAAAAAGGGGGTTTACCTATGGCTACACCTTC
TRBD1	TRBJ2-1	NA	TRBV5-8	CASSWGQGPYNEQFF	TGTGCCAGCAGCTGGGGACAGGGACCCTACAATGAGCAGTTCTTC
TRBD1	TRBJ1-2	NA	TRBV6-4	CASSGTQGADGYTF	TGTGCCAGCAGTGGGACACAGGGGGCGGATGGCTACACCTTC
NA	TRBJ1-4	NA	TRBV19	CASSIEPEAGLSEKLFF	TGTGCCAGTAGTATAGAGCCCGAGGCGGGGTTAAGTGAAAAACTGTTTTTT
NA	TRBJ1-1	NA	TRBV9	CASSVGPNTEAFF	TGTGCCAGCAGCGTCGGTCCGAACACTGAAGCTTTCTTT
NA	TRBJ1-2	NA	TRBV2	CASSEGSGALYTF	TGTGCCAGCAGTGAGGGGTCAGGGGCCCTCTACACCTTC
TRBD1	TRBJ2-2	NA	TRBV29-1	CSGRDRVAGELFF	TGCAGCGGTCGGGACAGGGTGGCCGGGGAGCTGTTTTTT
NA	TRBJ2-3	NA	TRBV24-1	CATSDYRTDTQYF	TGTGCCACCAGTGATTATCGGACAGATACGCAGTATTTT
TRBD2	TRBJ2-1	NA	TRBV5-1	CASSLGPSGADNEQFF	TGCGCCAGCAGCTTGGGGCCTAGCGGGGCCGACAATGAGCAGTTCTTC